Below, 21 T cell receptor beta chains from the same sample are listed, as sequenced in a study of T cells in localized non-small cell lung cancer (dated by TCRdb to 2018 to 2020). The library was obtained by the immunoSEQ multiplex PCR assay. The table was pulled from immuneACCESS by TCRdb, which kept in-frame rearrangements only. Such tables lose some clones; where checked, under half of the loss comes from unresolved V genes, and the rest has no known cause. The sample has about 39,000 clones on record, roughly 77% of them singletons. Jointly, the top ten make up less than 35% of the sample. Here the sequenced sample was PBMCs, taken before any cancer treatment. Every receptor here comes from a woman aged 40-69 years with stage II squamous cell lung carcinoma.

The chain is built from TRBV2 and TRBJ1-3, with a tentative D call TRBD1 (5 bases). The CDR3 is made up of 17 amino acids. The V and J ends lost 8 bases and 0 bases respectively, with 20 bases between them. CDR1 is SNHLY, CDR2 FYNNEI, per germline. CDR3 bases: TGTGCCAGCTGTCGGGAGGCAGGGTACTTCTCTGGAAACACCATATATTTT. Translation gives CASCREAGYFSGNTIYF. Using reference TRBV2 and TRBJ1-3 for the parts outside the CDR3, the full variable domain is EPEVTQTPSHQVTQMGQEVILRCVPISNHLYFYWYRQILGQKVEFLVSFYNNEISEKSEIFDDQFSVERPDGSNFTLKIRSTKLEDSAMYFCASCREAGYFSGNTIYFGEGSWLTVV.

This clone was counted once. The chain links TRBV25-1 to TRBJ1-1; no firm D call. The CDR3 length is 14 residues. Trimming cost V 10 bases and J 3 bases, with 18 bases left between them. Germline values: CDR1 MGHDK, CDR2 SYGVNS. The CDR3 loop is CATRHSPEDTEAFF. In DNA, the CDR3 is TGTGCCACCCGACACTCCCCTGAGGACACTGAAGCTTTCTTT.

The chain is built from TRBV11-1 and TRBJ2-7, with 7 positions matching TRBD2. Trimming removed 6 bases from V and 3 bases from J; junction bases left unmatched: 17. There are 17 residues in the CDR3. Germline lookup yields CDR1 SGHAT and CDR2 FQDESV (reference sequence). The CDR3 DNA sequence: TGTGCCAGCAGTTCCCTAGAAAAGCGGGGCGGCGTCTACGAGCAGTACTTC. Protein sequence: CASSSLEKRGGVYEQYF.

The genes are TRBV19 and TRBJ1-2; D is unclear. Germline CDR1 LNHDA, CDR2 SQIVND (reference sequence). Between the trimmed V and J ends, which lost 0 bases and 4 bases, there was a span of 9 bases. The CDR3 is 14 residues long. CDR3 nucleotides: TGTGCCAGTAGTATAGATGGGTACGCCTATGGCTACACCTTC. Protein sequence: CASSIDGYAYGYTF.

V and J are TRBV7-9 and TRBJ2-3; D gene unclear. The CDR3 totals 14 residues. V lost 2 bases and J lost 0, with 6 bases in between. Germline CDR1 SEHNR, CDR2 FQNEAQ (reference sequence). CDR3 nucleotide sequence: TGTGCCAGCAGCTTACAGTATAGCACAGATACGCAGTATTTT. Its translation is CASSLQYSTDTQYF.

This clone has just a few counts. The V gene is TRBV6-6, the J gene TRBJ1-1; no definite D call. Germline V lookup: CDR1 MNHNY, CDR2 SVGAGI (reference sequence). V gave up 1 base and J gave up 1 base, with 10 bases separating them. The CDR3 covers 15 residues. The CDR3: CASSYFPGRNTEAFF. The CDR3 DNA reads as TGTGCCAGCAGTTACTTTCCGGGGAGGAACACTGAAGCTTTCTTT.

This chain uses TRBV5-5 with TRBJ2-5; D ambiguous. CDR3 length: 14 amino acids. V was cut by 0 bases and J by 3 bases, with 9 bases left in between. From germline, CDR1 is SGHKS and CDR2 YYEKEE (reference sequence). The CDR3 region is CASSLAEIEETQYF. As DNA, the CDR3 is TGTGCCAGCAGCTTGGCCGAGATAGAAGAGACCCAGTACTTC.

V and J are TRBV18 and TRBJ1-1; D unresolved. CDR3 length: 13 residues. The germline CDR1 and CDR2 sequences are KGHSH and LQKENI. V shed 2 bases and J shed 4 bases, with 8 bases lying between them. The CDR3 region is CASSPNPSTEAFF. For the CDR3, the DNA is TGTGCCAGCTCACCAAATCCAAGCACTGAAGCTTTCTTT. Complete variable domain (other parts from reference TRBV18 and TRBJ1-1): NAGVMQNPRHLVRRRGQEARLRCSPMKGHSHVYWYRQLPEEGLKFMVYLQKENIIDESGMPKERFSAEFPKEGPSILRIQQVVRGDSAAYFCASSPNPSTEAFFGQGTRLTVV.

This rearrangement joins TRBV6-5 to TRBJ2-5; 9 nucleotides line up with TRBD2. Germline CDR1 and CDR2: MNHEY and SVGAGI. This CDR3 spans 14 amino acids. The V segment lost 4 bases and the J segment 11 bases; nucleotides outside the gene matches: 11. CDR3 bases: TGTGCCAGCAGTTCGGGTAGCGGGGGCCCGAATCAGTACTTC. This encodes CASSSGSGGPNQYF.

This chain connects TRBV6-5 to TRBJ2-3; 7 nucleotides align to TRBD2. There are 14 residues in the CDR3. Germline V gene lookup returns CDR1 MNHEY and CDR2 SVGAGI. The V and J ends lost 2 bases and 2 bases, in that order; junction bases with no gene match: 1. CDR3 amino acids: CASSYRDYTDTQYF. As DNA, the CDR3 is TGTGCCAGCAGTTACCGGGACTACACAGATACGCAGTATTTT.

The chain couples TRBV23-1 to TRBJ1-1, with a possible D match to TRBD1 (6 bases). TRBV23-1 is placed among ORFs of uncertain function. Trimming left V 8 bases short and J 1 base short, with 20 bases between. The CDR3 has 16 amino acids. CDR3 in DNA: TGCGCCAGCGGTTCGCAGGGGCCCGAGCGGAACACTGAAGCTTTCTTT. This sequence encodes CASGSQGPERNTEAFF.

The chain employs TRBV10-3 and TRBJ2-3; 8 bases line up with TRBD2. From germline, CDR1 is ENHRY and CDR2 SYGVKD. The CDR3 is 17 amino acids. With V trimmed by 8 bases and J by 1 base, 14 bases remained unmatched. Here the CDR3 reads CAIREGGTFWGTDTQYF. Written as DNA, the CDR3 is TGTGCCATCCGGGAGGGAGGTACCTTTTGGGGCACAGATACGCAGTATTTT.

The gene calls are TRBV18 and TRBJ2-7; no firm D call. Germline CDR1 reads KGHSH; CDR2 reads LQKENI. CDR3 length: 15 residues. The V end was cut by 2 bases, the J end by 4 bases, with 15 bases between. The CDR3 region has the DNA TGTGCCAGCTCACCAGTTCCCGGGCAAGGTTACGAGCAGTACTTC. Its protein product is CASSPVPGQGYEQYF.

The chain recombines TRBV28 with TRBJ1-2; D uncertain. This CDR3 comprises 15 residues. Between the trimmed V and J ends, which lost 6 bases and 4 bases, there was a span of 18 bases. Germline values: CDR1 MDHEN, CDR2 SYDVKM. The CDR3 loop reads CASRPGIILGYGYTF. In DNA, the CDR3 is TGTGCCAGCAGGCCCGGGATAATACTTGGCTATGGCTACACCTTC.

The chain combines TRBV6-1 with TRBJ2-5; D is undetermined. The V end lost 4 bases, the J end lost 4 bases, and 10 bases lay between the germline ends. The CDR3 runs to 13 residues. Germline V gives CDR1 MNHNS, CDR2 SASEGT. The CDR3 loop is CASSALEGETQYF. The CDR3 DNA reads TGTGCCAGCAGTGCCCTAGAAGGAGAGACCCAGTACTTC.

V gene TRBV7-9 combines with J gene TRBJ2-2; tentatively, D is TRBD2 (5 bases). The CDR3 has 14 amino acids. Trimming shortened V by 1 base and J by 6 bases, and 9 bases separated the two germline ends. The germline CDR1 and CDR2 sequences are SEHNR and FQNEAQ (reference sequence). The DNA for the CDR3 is TGTGCCAGCAGCTTAGGAACCGGGGCCGGGGAGCTGTTTTTT. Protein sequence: CASSLGTGAGELFF.

In nucleotides, the CDR3 is TGTGCCAGTAAAGCAGAGACCAGCAATCAGCCCCAGCATTTT. Protein sequence: CASKAETSNQPQHF. The chain carries TRBV19 and TRBJ1-5, with no clear D. In germline, CDR1 is LNHDA, CDR2 SQIVND (reference sequence). V shed 7 bases and J shed 1 base, with 11 bases lying between them. CDR3 length: 14 amino acids.

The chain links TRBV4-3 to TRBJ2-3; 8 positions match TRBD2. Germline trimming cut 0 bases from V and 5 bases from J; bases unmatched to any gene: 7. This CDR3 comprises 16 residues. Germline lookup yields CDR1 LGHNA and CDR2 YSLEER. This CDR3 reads CASSQDEAGVLDTQYF. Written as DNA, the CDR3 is TGCGCCAGCAGCCAAGACGAAGCGGGAGTCCTAGATACGCAGTATTTT.

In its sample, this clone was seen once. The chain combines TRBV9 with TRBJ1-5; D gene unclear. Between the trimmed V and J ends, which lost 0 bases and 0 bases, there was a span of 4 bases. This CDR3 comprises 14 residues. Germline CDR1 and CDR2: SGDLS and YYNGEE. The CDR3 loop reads CASSVGSSNQPQHF. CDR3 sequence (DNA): TGTGCCAGCAGCGTAGGGTCTAGCAATCAGCCCCAGCATTTT.

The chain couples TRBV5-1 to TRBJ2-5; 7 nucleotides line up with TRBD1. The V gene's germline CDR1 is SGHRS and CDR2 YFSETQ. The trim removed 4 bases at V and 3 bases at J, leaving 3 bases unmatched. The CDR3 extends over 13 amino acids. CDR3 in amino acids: CASSKTGEETQYF. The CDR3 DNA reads TGCGCCAGCAGCAAAACAGGGGAAGAGACCCAGTACTTC.

The CDR3 sequence is CASSLMDRSGANVLTF. CDR3 bases: TGTGCCAGCAGTTTAATGGACAGATCTGGGGCCAACGTCCTGACTTTC. V and J are TRBV27 and TRBJ2-6, with D perhaps matching TRBD1 (6 bases). The length of the CDR3 is 16 residues. The germline V gene encodes CDR1 MNHEY and CDR2 SMNVEV (reference sequence). With 2 bases removed from V and 1 base from J, the gap between germline ends came to 9 bases.